This T cell receptor (beta chain) was found in a study of human T cells and chemical hapten exposure (dated by TCRdb to the early 2020s). About the full investigation: For sensitization, 2% DPC in acetone was applied to a roughly 2 cm by roughly 2 cm area of upper inner arm skin. Patients additionally received weekly therapeutic DPC doses to the scalp throughout the approximately 24-week study period. Patch testing was performed on the upper back with Finn chambers containing 0.01% DPC, and the patch tests were scored after 6 days according to International Contact Dermatitis Research Group standards. Alopecia areata with under or over 50% scalp involvement, alopecia totalis and alopecia universalis were represented in the patient cohort, which was mostly female. Libraries were combined into a pool for sequencing, and differences in TCR yield between samples came mainly from small differences in library volumes within the pool. In alopecia patients, the study followed how the peripheral blood TCR repertoire changed in vivo over primary and secondary sensitization to diphenylcyclopropenone (DPC), a hapten. Blood samples were taken from patients before sensitization (week 0) and at 2, 6 and about 24 weeks after DPC sensitization. For TCR sequencing, blood came from 25 to 35 alopecia patients at anywhere from one to four time points (pre-sensitization, 2, 6 and 24 weeks).

In light of the paper, this sample's time point label describes: patch test 1, 2 weeks after DPC sensitization. In the paper's terms, the treatment or condition label means: therapeutic diphenylcyclopropenone sensitization with weekly scalp DPC. At every patch-test visit, the blood draw took place before the patch test was put on. To be eligible, patients had to be aged 18 to 70, diagnosed with alopecia and judged suitable for DPC therapy, while pregnant patients were excluded. Unfractionated whole blood was collected in Tempus Blood RNA tubes, and total RNA was extracted from that blood. This clonotype was found many times. Its antigen is still unknown. The record has no base qualities; no much larger clone is one base away. CDR1 and CDR2 are drawn from the germline V gene: MNHEY, SVGEGT. V is trimmed back by 10 bases and J by 1 base, and the junction contains 6 bases that no gene match accounts for. Measured from the cysteine to the phenylalanine, the CDR3 is 15 residues long. Only the CDR3 DNA stays, 45 bases, in frame from base 1.

Receptor libraries were prepared by RACE. Sequencing was carried out with a NextSeq 500. During library preparation, unique molecular identifiers were attached to individual cDNA molecules so that TCRs could be counted quantitatively and reproducibly. For every blood RNA sample, sequencing covered both the TCR alpha and TCR beta chains. The paper's data handling went like this. A median of approximately 100,000 TCRs per sample was observed, with a range of about 23,224 to 690,600. V, J and CDR3 annotation of the TCR reads was carried out using the Decombinator software suite. Every sample was subsampled to the same number of TCRs (28,000) for the PS versus PT1 abundance plots. TCRs were defined as expanded if absent before sensitization and observed at least eight times at the 2-week time point. The raw public data were reprocessed by TCRdb itself: fastp quality trimming at Q25, MiXCR clonotype calling, in-frame beta chains only. All rows with the same CDR3 protein become a single entry with the most common DNA and genes. These V and J calls rely on TCRdb rather than the paper's analysis. For this sample the table gives approximately 340,000 distinct CDR3 sequences, of which roughly 6.9% were detected only once. Of the sample, roughly 8% falls within the top ten clones.

Findings and caveats that apply to the study as a whole: Repeated subsampling changed both the strength of the expansion versus patch-test correlation and the threshold at which that correlation became significant. Because every patient had alopecia, a presumed autoimmune disease, the patients' immune response might differ from that of healthy individuals. Expanded TCRs formed significantly more large CDR3 similarity clusters than pre-sensitization or healthy control sets, consistent with antigen-driven responses. The number of TCRs above 1 in 1000 frequency did not change with DPC sensitization; there was no evidence of global repertoire structure alterations. A positive correlation was found between the number of PT1 expanded TCRs and patch test score, with significance reached at thresholds 8, 16 and 32 but not 4.

The source of this sequence is a woman aged 18-35 years with alopecia areata. Some clones in this sample may be carry-over from other donors' samples. The chain employs TRBV6-2 or TRBV6-3 and TRBJ2-2; the central 10 bases match TRBD1. Sequenced here: whole blood, sampled in connection with sensitization to the hapten diphenylcyclopropenone (DPC). The DNA reads TGTGCCACCGGCGGACAGGGGGTGAACACCGGGGAGCTGTTTTTT. Translated, it gives CATGGQGVNTGELFF.